This T cell receptor (beta chain) is drawn from a study of shared clonotypes between healthy human individuals. Measured with immunoSEQ multiplex PCR; TCRdb has only the in-frame clones, and not every one. The sample lists a few hundred thousand clones, more than 95% occurring once. The CDR3 consists of 15 residues. V lost 4 bases, J lost 3 bases, and 15 bases lay in between. Germline CDR1 and CDR2: KGHSH and LQKENI. Sequenced input: naive CD4+ T cells sorted from blood. Subset indicated: CD45RA+ positively selected. The V gene is TRBV18, the J gene TRBJ1-1, with a possible D match to TRBD1 (5 bases). The source of this sequence is a woman in her 30s in good health. CDR3 in amino acids: CASSLISGAYTEAFF. CDR3 bases: TGTGCCAGCTCACTAATCTCCGGGGCGTACACTGAAGCTTTCTTT.